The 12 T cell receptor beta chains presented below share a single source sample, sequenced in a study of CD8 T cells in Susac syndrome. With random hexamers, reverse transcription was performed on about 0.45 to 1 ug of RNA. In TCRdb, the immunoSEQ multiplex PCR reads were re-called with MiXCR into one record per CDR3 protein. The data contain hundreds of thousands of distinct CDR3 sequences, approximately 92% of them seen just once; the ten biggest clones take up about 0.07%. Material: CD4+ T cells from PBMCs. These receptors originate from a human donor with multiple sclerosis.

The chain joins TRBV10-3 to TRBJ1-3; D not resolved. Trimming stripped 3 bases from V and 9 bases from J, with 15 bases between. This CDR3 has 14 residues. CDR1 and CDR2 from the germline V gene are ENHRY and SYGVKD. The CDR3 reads CAISDGPLLGTIYF. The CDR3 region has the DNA TGTGCCATCAGTGATGGGCCTTTGCTGGGCACCATATATTTT.

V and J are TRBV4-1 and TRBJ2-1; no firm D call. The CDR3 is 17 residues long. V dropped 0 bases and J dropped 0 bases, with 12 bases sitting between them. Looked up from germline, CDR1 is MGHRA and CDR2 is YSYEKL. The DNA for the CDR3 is TGCGCCAGCAGCCAAGATCTTGGGGTCAACTCCTACAATGAGCAGTTCTTC. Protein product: CASSQDLGVNSYNEQFF.

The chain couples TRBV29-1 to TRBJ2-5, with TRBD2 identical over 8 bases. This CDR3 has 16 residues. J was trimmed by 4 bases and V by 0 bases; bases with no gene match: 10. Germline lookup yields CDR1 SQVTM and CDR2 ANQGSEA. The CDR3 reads CSVEDRSGKVGETQYF. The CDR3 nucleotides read TGCAGCGTTGAAGATCGTAGCGGGAAGGTTGGAGAGACCCAGTACTTC.

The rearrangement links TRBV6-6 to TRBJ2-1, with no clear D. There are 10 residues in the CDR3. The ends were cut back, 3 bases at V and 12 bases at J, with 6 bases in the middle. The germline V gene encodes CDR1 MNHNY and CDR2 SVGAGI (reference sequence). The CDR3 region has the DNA TGTGCCAGCAGTTATCAGGCGCAGTTCTTC. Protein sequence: CASSYQAQFF.

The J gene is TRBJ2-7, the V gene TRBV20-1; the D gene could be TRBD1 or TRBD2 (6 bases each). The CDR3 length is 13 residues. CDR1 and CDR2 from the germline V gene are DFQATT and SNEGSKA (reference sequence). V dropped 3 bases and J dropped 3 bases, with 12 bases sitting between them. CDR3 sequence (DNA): TGCAGTGCTAGCGGGGGCCCCGGCTACGAGCAGTACTTC. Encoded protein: CSASGGPGYEQYF.

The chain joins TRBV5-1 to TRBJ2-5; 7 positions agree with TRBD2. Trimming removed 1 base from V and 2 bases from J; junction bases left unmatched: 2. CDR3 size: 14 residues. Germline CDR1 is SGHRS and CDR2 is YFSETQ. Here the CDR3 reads CASSLPSGQETQYF. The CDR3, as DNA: TGCGCCAGCAGCTTGCCTAGCGGACAAGAGACCCAGTACTTC.

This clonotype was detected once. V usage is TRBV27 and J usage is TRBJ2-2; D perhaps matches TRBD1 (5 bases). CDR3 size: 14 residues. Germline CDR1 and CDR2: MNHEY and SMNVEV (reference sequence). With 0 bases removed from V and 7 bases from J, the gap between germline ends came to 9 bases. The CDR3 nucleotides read TGTGCCAGCAGTTTATCCAGGGTCCACGGGGAGCTGTTTTTT. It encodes CASSLSRVHGELFF.

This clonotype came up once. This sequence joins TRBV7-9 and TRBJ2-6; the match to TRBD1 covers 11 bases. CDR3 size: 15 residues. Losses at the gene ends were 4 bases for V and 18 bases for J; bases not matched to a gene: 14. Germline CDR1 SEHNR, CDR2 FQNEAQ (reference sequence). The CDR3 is CASSSPRLGQGAPTF. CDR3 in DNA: TGTGCCAGCAGCTCGCCCCGTTTAGGACAGGGGGCCCCGACTTTC. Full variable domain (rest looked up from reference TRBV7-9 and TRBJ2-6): DTGVSQNPRHKITKRGQNVTFRCDPISEHNRLYWYRQTLGQGPEFLTYFQNEAQLEKSRLLSDRFSAERPKGSFSTLEIQRTEQGDSAMYLCASSSPRLGQGAPTFGAGSRLTVL.

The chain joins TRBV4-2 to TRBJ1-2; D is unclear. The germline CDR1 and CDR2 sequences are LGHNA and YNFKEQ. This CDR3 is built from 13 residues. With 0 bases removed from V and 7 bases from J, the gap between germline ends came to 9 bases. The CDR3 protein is CASSQEGGGGYTF. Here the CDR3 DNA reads TGTGCCAGCAGCCAAGAAGGCGGAGGTGGCTACACCTTC.

The CDR3 DNA sequence: TGTGCCAGCAGTTTATTGGCGGGACAGGGGTTGCACGAGCAGTACTTC. The encoded protein is CASSLLAGQGLHEQYF. The chain combines TRBV28 with TRBJ2-7; 10 bases are shared with TRBD1. V was pared by 1 base and J by 5 bases, with 8 bases of the junction left unmatched. Germline V lookup: CDR1 MDHEN, CDR2 SYDVKM. The CDR3 loop spans 16 amino acids.

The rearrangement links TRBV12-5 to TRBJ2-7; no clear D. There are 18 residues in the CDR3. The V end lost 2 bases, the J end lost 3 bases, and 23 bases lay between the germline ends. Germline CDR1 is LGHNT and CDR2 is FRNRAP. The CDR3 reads CASGLTLGRSVSDYEQYF. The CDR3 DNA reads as TGTGCTAGTGGTTTGACCCTAGGAAGGTCGGTGTCGGACTACGAGCAGTACTTC. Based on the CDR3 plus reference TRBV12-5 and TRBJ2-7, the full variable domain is DARVTQTPRHKVTEMGQEVTMRCQPILGHNTVFWYRQTMMQGLELLAYFRNRAPLDDSGMPKDRFSAEMPDATLATLKIQPSEPRDSAVYFCASGLTLGRSVSDYEQYFGPGTRLTVT.

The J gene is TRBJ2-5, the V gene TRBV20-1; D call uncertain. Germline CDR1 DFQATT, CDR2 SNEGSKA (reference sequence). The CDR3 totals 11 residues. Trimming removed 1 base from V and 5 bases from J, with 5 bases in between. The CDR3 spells CSARVGETQYF. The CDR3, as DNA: TGCAGTGCTAGAGTTGGGGAGACCCAGTACTTC.